Shown below are 5 T cell receptor beta chains from a single sample sequenced in a study of regulatory T cells in long-lasting Graves disease. Assembly of TCR beta libraries relied on iRepertoire HTBI primers together with Arm-PCR of CDR3 regions. In TCRdb, the multiplex PCR reads were re-called with MiXCR into one record per CDR3 protein. Among fewer than 650,000 distinct CDR3 sequences listed, about 16% were seen once. The time point is: newly diagnosed GD, antithyroid drugs for less than 3 months. RNA extracted from PBMCs served as the sequencing template. These data were also reused for a study on T cells in Graves' hyperthyroidism and ophthalmopathy.

The sequencing used peripheral blood mononuclear cells (PBMCs), collected at new diagnosis, from a patient treated with antithyroid drugs. These receptors all come from a man aged 18 to 29 with Graves disease.

The chain couples TRBV30 to TRBJ2-7; D is undetermined. Per germline, CDR1 GTSNPN and CDR2 SVGIG (reference sequence). V lost 5 bases to trimming and J lost 0 bases, with 17 bases between them. This CDR3 contains 15 residues. The CDR3 here is CAWQKEAFPSYEQYF. In nucleotides, the CDR3 is TGTGCCTGGCAAAAAGAGGCCTTTCCCTCCTACGAGCAGTACTTC.

This clonotype was observed a few times. The chain is built from TRBV20-1 and TRBJ2-3, with no clear D. The CDR3 sequence is 14 residues long. Germline CDR1 and CDR2: DFQATT and SNEGSKA (reference sequence). V lost 6 bases and J 0 bases, leaving 13 bases between the germline ends. CDR3 sequence (DNA): TGCAGTGCCCACATAGGTGATAGCACAGATACGCAGTATTTT. Translating gives CSAHIGDSTDTQYF.

This clonotype was found once. The rearrangement links TRBV20-1 to TRBJ1-5; no definite D call. The germline CDR1 and CDR2 sequences are DFQATT and SNEGSKA (reference sequence). Trimming left V 0 bases short and J 4 bases short, with 10 bases between. The CDR3 sequence is 14 residues long. The CDR3 DNA sequence: TGCAGTGCTAGAGACGAGCGTGCGAATCAGCCCCAGCATTTT. Its translation: CSARDERANQPQHF.

This clonotype was observed a handful of times. V gene TRBV19 combines with J gene TRBJ2-7; 9 nucleotides align to TRBD2. CDR3 size: 15 residues. The trim removed 3 bases at V and 2 bases at J, leaving 5 bases unmatched. Per the germline V gene, CDR1 is LNHDA and CDR2 is SQIVND (reference sequence). The CDR3 DNA sequence: TGTGCCAGTAGTATTGGGGGACTAGCCCCCTACGAGCAGTACTTC. Translation: CASSIGGLAPYEQYF.

This clonotype was seen repeatedly, ten times or more. This sequence joins TRBV27 and TRBJ2-3; 14 nucleotides align to TRBD2. V shed 7 bases and J 0 bases; nucleotides not matched to a gene: 9. Germline values: CDR1 MNHEY, CDR2 SMNVEV (reference sequence). CDR3 length: 18 residues. The CDR3 sequence: CASKPGLAGVYSTDTQYF. In DNA, the CDR3 is TGTGCCAGCAAACCGGGACTAGCGGGAGTCTATAGCACAGATACGCAGTATTTT.